The T cell receptor beta chain described here comes from a study of T-cell memory formation after mild COVID-19. Study-level results: CD4+ contracting clones were found mainly in CM and EM, and CD8+ ones in EMRA.

Germline CDR1 and CDR2: ENHRY and SYGVKD. Trimming removed 6 bases at V and 2 bases at J, with 11 bases between. The CDR3 is 14 amino acids. TCRdb reprocessed the 5' RACE reads via MiXCR and lists one record per CDR3 protein. The sample has tens of thousands of distinct CDR3 sequences; less than 15% are singletons. Worth noting for this clonotype: Antigen specificity is unknown.

The gene calls are TRBV10-3 and TRBJ2-1; weak D call: TRBD2 (5 bases). This sequence was found in an adult woman who had mild COVID-19 (a few samples of this study predate the infection). Cell type and time point are not known. Specimen: PBMCs or a T cell subset sorted from them (not recorded which). CDR3 in amino acids: CAISLGSTYNEQFF. CDR3 nucleotide sequence: TGTGCCATCAGCCTAGGGAGTACCTACAATGAGCAGTTCTTC.